The rows below give T cell receptor beta chains drawn from one sample of a study of T cell changes during pregnancy in multiple sclerosis. The method was immunoSEQ multiplex PCR; TCRdb's version includes in-frame clones alone and lacks a portion of them. Among roughly 64,000 clones listed, around 90% were seen once. The starting material was peripheral blood, obtained in the second trimester of pregnancy. The receptor source for this set is a female donor with multiple sclerosis, enrolled in a pregnancy study. The CDR3 runs from the conserved cysteine through the conserved F or W. The D gene is left open where the match is weak. Rows may omit the clone size; those that give it use once, few, many or a size class.

D: NA; V: TRBV21-1; J: TRBJ1-2; size: once; CDR3: CASSNLRPTTNYGYTF; DNA: TGTGCCAGCAGCAATCTGCGGCCCACCACTAACTATGGCTACACCTTC
D: TRBD2; V: TRBV5-1; J: TRBJ2-3; size: NA; CDR3: CASSQTSGGSTDTQYF; DNA: TGCGCCAGCAGCCAGACTAGCGGGGGGAGCACAGATACGCAGTATTTT
D: TRBD2; V: TRBV19; J: TRBJ2-1; size: NA; CDR3: CASSIGTSAWGNEQFF; DNA: TGTGCCAGTAGTATAGGGACTAGCGCTTGGGGAAATGAGCAGTTCTTC
D: NA; V: TRBV4-3; J: TRBJ1-1; size: NA; CDR3: CASSQEGAANTEAFF; DNA: TGCGCCAGCAGCCAAGAGGGGGCTGCGAACACTGAAGCTTTCTTT
D: NA; V: TRBV27; J: TRBJ2-6; size: NA; CDR3: CASSRHDLSGANVLTF; DNA: TGTGCCAGCAGCAGACACGACCTCTCTGGGGCCAACGTCCTGACTTTC
D: TRBD1; V: TRBV10-3; J: TRBJ1-1; size: medium-sized; CDR3: CAISEGTGDSEAFF; DNA: TGTGCCATCAGTGAGGGGACAGGGGACTCTGAAGCTTTCTTT
D: NA; V: TRBV6-5; J: TRBJ1-2; size: NA; CDR3: CASSYSIGEVGYGYTF; DNA: TGTGCCAGCAGTTACTCGATCGGGGAGGTTGGCTATGGCTACACCTTC
D: TRBD1; V: TRBV7-9; J: TRBJ2-1; size: once; CDR3: CASSFHQGARNEQFF; DNA: TGTGCCAGCAGCTTTCATCAGGGGGCAAGGAATGAGCAGTTCTTC
D: NA; V: TRBV7-2; J: TRBJ1-3; size: NA; CDR3: CASSTMVENTIYF; DNA: TGTGCCAGCAGCACGATGGTAGAAAACACCATATATTTT
D: NA; V: TRBV18; J: TRBJ2-7; size: NA; CDR3: CASSPTGTPNYEQYF; DNA: TGTGCCAGCTCACCAACCGGGACACCCAACTACGAGCAGTACTTC
D: TRBD1; V: TRBV6-4; J: TRBJ2-7; size: NA; CDR3: CASSLHRGSYEQYF; DNA: TGTGCCAGCAGTCTGCACAGGGGGTCCTACGAGCAGTACTTC
D: TRBD1; V: TRBV5-4; J: TRBJ1-1; size: once; CDR3: CASSSGTGATEAFF; DNA: TGTGCCAGCAGCTCGGGGACAGGGGCCACTGAAGCTTTCTTT
D: TRBD1; V: TRBV4-1; J: TRBJ2-3; size: once; CDR3: CASSLGQGGWSTDTQYF; DNA: TGCGCCAGCAGCCTTGGACAGGGAGGTTGGAGCACAGATACGCAGTATTTT
D: NA; V: TRBV7-2; J: TRBJ2-7; size: NA; CDR3: CASSLRDGGYEQYF; DNA: TGTGCCAGCAGCTTGCGCGATGGCGGCTACGAGCAGTACTTC
D: NA; V: TRBV15; J: TRBJ2-7; size: NA; CDR3: CATSRDLSGSYEQYF; DNA: TGTGCCACCAGCAGAGATCTAAGCGGTTCCTACGAGCAGTACTTC
D: NA; V: TRBV27; J: TRBJ2-1; size: NA; CDR3: CASSPTRWDEQFF; DNA: TGTGCCAGCAGTCCCACGAGGTGGGATGAGCAGTTCTTC
D: TRBD2; V: TRBV7-9; J: TRBJ2-2; size: NA; CDR3: CASSTLGGRGYTGELFF; DNA: TGTGCCAGCAGCACCCTCGGGGGGAGGGGATACACCGGGGAGCTGTTTTTT
D: NA; V: TRBV5-4; J: TRBJ1-1; size: NA; CDR3: CASSFRGGNTEAFF; DNA: TGTGCCAGCAGCTTTCGGGGGGGGAACACTGAAGCTTTCTTT
D: TRBD1; V: TRBV30; J: TRBJ1-2; size: NA; CDR3: CAWSRDRGRWNYGYTF; DNA: TGTGCCTGGAGTCGGGACAGGGGGCGTTGGAACTATGGCTACACCTTC
D: TRBD2; V: TRBV7-9; J: TRBJ2-3; size: NA; CDR3: CASSSKFRLAGVADTQYF; DNA: TGTGCCAGCAGCTCCAAATTTAGACTAGCGGGGGTTGCAGATACGCAGTATTTT
D: NA; V: TRBV9; J: TRBJ1-1; size: NA; CDR3: CASSPRGGQLNTEAFF; DNA: TGTGCCAGCAGCCCAAGGGGGGGGCAGCTGAACACTGAAGCTTTCTTT
D: NA; V: TRBV2; J: TRBJ1-5; size: NA; CDR3: CASTGLMGSQPQHF; DNA: TGTGCCAGCACCGGCCTGATGGGGAGTCAGCCCCAGCATTTT
D: NA; V: TRBV6-4; J: TRBJ2-7; size: NA; CDR3: CASRTSEQYF; DNA: TGTGCCAGCAGGACTTCCGAGCAGTACTTC
D: TRBD1; V: TRBV27; J: TRBJ1-1; size: NA; CDR3: CASSPDPGQGATEAFF; DNA: TGTGCCAGCAGTCCGGACCCGGGACAGGGGGCCACTGAAGCTTTCTTT
D: TRBD1; V: TRBV4-2; J: TRBJ1-5; size: NA; CDR3: CASSLYRTGTRQPQHF; DNA: TGTGCCAGCAGCCTCTATCGGACAGGGACCAGGCAGCCCCAGCATTTT
D: NA; V: TRBV27; J: TRBJ2-7; size: NA; CDR3: CASSLRDTSYEQYF; DNA: TGTGCCAGCAGTTTAAGGGACACCTCCTACGAGCAGTACTTC
D: NA; V: TRBV6-1; J: TRBJ2-3; size: NA; CDR3: CASARTGGTDTQYF; DNA: TGTGCCAGCGCCCGAACCGGGGGCACAGATACGCAGTATTTT
D: TRBD2; V: TRBV5-1; J: TRBJ2-5; size: NA; CDR3: CASSPRAGRGETQYF; DNA: TGCGCCAGCAGCCCGAGAGCGGGGCGGGGAGAGACCCAGTACTTC